This entry concerns a single TCR beta chain. Assay: immunoSEQ multiplex PCR; the TCRdb copy retains only in-frame clones and omits some. The table shows around 270,000 clones, with 70% to 90% occurring only once. With 7 bases removed from V and 4 bases from J, the gap between germline ends came to 13 bases. The CDR3 runs to 13 residues. This record belongs to a study of blood T cell repertoires in COVID-19. Overall study: Italy, Spain and the United States were the sources of the convalescent and acute COVID-19 samples.

This TCR was sampled from a man aged 25 to 45 with active or convalescent COVID-19. The sample consisted of peripheral blood. This chain uses TRBV12-3 or TRBV12-4 with TRBJ1-2; D possibly corresponds to TRBD1 (6 bases). CDR3 sequence reads: CASTRGTGYGYTF. The CDR3 DNA reads as TGTGCCAGCACCAGGGGAACGGGCTATGGCTACACCTTC.